These T cell receptor beta chains were read from a single sample in a study of shared clonotypes between healthy human individuals. Method: immunoSEQ multiplex PCR; TCRdb's copy keeps in-frame clones and lacks some. The sample yields over a million clones, 95% to 97% seen once. Source material: naive CD4+ T cells sorted from blood. The receptor set was obtained from a man aged 25-45 years in good health. CDR3s include the opening cysteine and the closing phenylalanine or tryptophan. The order of the fields is V gene, D gene, clone size, J gene, CDR3 protein, CDR3 DNA. A D gene is named only where the DNA matches it firmly. Clone size is not always given. Where it is, it says once, few, many or a class for expanded clones.

V gene: TRBV4-3
D gene: .
clone size: .
J gene: TRBJ2-5
CDR3 protein: CASSQDLGGFQETQYF
CDR3 DNA: TGCGCCAGCAGCCAAGATCTCGGGGGATTCCAAGAGACCCAGTACTTC

V gene: TRBV18
D gene: .
clone size: .
J gene: TRBJ2-1
CDR3 protein: CASSPQGAFNEQFF
CDR3 DNA: TGTGCCAGCTCACCACAAGGGGCCTTCAATGAGCAGTTCTTC

V gene: TRBV6-5
D gene: .
clone size: .
J gene: TRBJ2-7
CDR3 protein: CASRQTRVYEQYF
CDR3 DNA: TGTGCCAGCAGACAGACTAGAGTCTACGAGCAGTACTTC

V gene: TRBV7-8
D gene: TRBD2
clone size: .
J gene: TRBJ2-2
CDR3 protein: CASSPWLAGAGGELFF
CDR3 DNA: TGTGCCAGCAGCCCTTGGCTAGCGGGAGCGGGCGGGGAGCTGTTTTTT

V gene: TRBV27
D gene: .
clone size: .
J gene: TRBJ2-2
CDR3 protein: CASSLSGQTNTGELFF
CDR3 DNA: TGTGCCAGCAGTTTATCAGGACAGACGAACACCGGGGAGCTGTTTTTT

V gene: TRBV28
D gene: .
clone size: .
J gene: TRBJ2-4
CDR3 protein: CASSPPGRNIQYF
CDR3 DNA: TGTGCCAGCAGTCCCCCCGGGCGAAACATTCAGTACTTC

V gene: TRBV10-2
D gene: TRBD2
clone size: .
J gene: TRBJ2-3
CDR3 protein: CASSRRETDTQYF
CDR3 DNA: TGCGCCAGCAGCCGGCGGGAGACAGATACGCAGTATTTT

V gene: TRBV23-1
D gene: .
clone size: once
J gene: TRBJ2-5
CDR3 protein: CASSHADVHPQETQYF
CDR3 DNA: TGCGCCAGCAGTCACGCGGACGTCCATCCCCAAGAGACCCAGTACTTC

V gene: TRBV5-1
D gene: TRBD2
clone size: .
J gene: TRBJ2-1
CDR3 protein: CASRAGLAGVYNEQFF
CDR3 DNA: TGCGCCAGCAGGGCCGGACTAGCGGGAGTCTACAATGAGCAGTTCTTC

V gene: TRBV12-5
D gene: TRBD2
clone size: .
J gene: TRBJ2-2
CDR3 protein: CASAYGTSGSGTGELFF
CDR3 DNA: TGTGCTAGTGCTTACGGGACTAGCGGGAGTGGCACCGGGGAGCTGTTTTTT

V gene: TRBV14
D gene: .
clone size: .
J gene: TRBJ1-1
CDR3 protein: CASNRQMNTEAFF
CDR3 DNA: TGTGCCAGCAACCGACAGATGAACACTGAAGCTTTCTTT